This T cell receptor beta chain is from a study of OX40 agonist ivuxolimab in advanced cancers. For context, the study as a whole: Ivuxolimab was an agonistic, fully human IgG2 monoclonal antibody directed against OX40 (CD134), a costimulatory receptor. Intravenous ivuxolimab was administered to patients every 2 weeks at six dose levels: 0.01, 0.1, 0.3, 1.5, 3 and 10 mg/kg. Of the approximately 53 patients in dose escalation, 19 had hepatocellular carcinoma, some 15 had melanoma, 9 had renal cell carcinoma and 9 had head and neck cancer. In the dose-escalation cohort, approximately 83% of patients were male, and the mean age was roughly 60 years with a range of about 23 to 79. Patients were allowed to have had prior anti-PD-1, anti-PD-L1 or anti-CTLA-4 therapy, and around two fifths of the dose-escalation patients had been treated with checkpoint inhibitors. Partial responses occurred in three dose-escalation patients, of whom one had hepatocellular carcinoma and two had cutaneous melanoma. Peripheral TCRbeta sequencing aimed to test whether ivuxolimab altered TCR sequence diversity and caused clonal T-cell expansion. The monotherapy dose-escalation portion (N ≈ 50 patients) of the phase I ivuxolimab trial is reported in the paper. Study-wide findings and limitations: Antigen specificity was not determined for the clonally expanded peripheral T cells. Low levels of normalized T-cell clonal expansion were also shown by some nonresponding patients. In the 0.1-3.0 mg/kg groups, partial responders were among the patients with the lowest normalized peripheral clonal expansion, particularly in CD8+ T cells. At doses of 0.1 to 3.0 mg/kg, clonal expansion of both CD4+ and CD8+ T cells in blood was seen between baseline and week 6. After ivuxolimab, expanded clones were on average more numerous among CD8+ T cells than among CD4+ T cells.

Genomic DNA was isolated from the sorted cells so that the TCRbeta CDR3 region could be sequenced. TCRbeta CDR3 regions were sequenced using the immunoSEQ Assay. As stored in TCRdb, this immuneACCESS dataset retains in-frame rearrangements with V and J assigned. A fraction of the clones does not appear; measured against another copy, unresolved V genes explain less than half of the discrepancy, and the remainder lacks a known reason. The table for this sample lists 43,000 or so clones; approximately 88% of them were counted only once. The ten largest clones take up 13% to 15% of the sample. V loses 4 bases, J loses 5 bases, and the germline ends lie 13 bases apart. The germline V gene yields SGHRS for CDR1 and YFSETQ for CDR2. CDR3 length: 14 amino acids, cysteine to phenylalanine. The read is trimmed to its CDR3 DNA, 42 bases read in frame from base 1. Remarks on this clone: Its antigen remains unidentified. No much larger clone exists at a distance of one base, and base qualities are not known.

Patients with autoimmune disease history or receiving systemic immunosuppression were excluded from the trial. Peripheral blood for TCR sequencing was drawn from every dose cohort at baseline, at cycle 4 day 1 and at cycle 7 day 1. The samples were taken from a phase I, first-in-human, multicenter, open-label dose-escalation trial of ivuxolimab. Adults with locally advanced or metastatic head and neck squamous cell, hepatocellular, melanoma or renal cell carcinoma were enrolled in the trial. Before TCR sequencing, CD4+ T cells and CD8+ T cells from peripheral blood were sorted into separate populations.

The TCR was taken from an adult with an advanced solid tumor such as melanoma, head and neck, liver or kidney cancer. The source material was CD4+ or CD8+ T cells sorted from blood, sampled in a trial of the OX40 agonist ivuxolimab. The V and J genes are TRBV5-1 and TRBJ2-1; the D segment could be TRBD2, given 6 matching bases. The DNA sequence is as follows: TGCGCCAGCAGCCCTGGGGGGACCGACAATGAGCAGTTCTTC. Protein translation: CASSPGGTDNEQFF.